The subject of this entry is one TCR beta chain. This clone has a handful of counts. Its antigen target is currently unknown. Base qualities were left out, and no much larger clone turns up one base away. Patients with a history of autoimmune disease or receiving systemic immunosuppression were excluded from the trial. Peripheral blood for TCR sequencing was collected from all dose cohorts at baseline, on cycle 4 day 1, and on cycle 7 day 1. Samples came from an open-label, multicenter, first-in-human phase I dose-escalation trial of ivuxolimab. The trial enrolled adults with locally advanced or metastatic head and neck squamous cell, hepatocellular, melanoma or renal cell carcinoma. Before TCR sequencing, CD4+ T cells and CD8+ T cells from peripheral blood were sorted into separate populations. This sample stems from a study of OX40 agonist ivuxolimab in advanced cancers. For context, the study as a whole: Ivuxolimab, which targeted the costimulatory receptor OX40 (CD134), was an agonistic, fully human IgG2 monoclonal antibody. Partial responses occurred in three dose-escalation patients, of whom one had hepatocellular carcinoma and two had cutaneous melanoma. Patients were allowed to have had prior anti-PD-1, anti-PD-L1 or anti-CTLA-4 therapy, and around two fifths of the dose-escalation patients had been treated with checkpoint inhibitors. In the dose-escalation cohort, approximately 83% of patients were male, and the mean age was approximately 60 years with a range of roughly 20 to 79. The monotherapy dose-escalation portion (N of about 47 patients) of the phase I ivuxolimab trial is reported in the paper. Intravenous ivuxolimab was administered to patients every 2 weeks at six dose levels: 0.01, 0.1, 0.3, 1.5, 3 and 10 mg/kg. Of the approximately 54 dose-escalation patients, hepatocellular carcinoma was present in around 20, melanoma in approximately 15, renal cell carcinoma in 9 and head and neck cancer in 9. Peripheral TCRbeta sequencing aimed to test whether ivuxolimab altered TCR sequence diversity and caused clonal T-cell expansion.

For sequencing of the TCRbeta CDR3 region, genomic DNA was extracted from the sorted cells. The immunoSEQ Assay was used for sequencing of TCRbeta CDR3 regions. Here the immuneACCESS table is served through TCRdb, limited to in-frame sequences with V and J called. Missing clones are a known gap in these copies; in checked studies unresolved V genes cover under half, and the rest lacks a known reason. For this sample there are tens of thousands of clones; 75% to 95% appear just once. Roughly 0.55% of the sample rests with the top ten. The investigation overall reported the following: In the 0.1-3.0 mg/kg groups, partial responders had among the lowest normalized peripheral clonal expansion, particularly in CD8+ T cells. At doses of 0.1 to 3.0 mg/kg, clonal expansion of both CD4+ and CD8+ blood T cells was observed from baseline to week 6. Low levels of normalized T-cell clonal expansion were also shown by some nonresponding patients. After ivuxolimab, more expanded clones were found on average in CD8+ T cells than in CD4+ T cells. The antigen specificity of the clonally expanded peripheral T cells was not determined.

This specimen was CD4+ or CD8+ T cells sorted from blood, taken in a trial of the OX40 agonist ivuxolimab. The clonotype was recovered from an adult with an advanced solid tumor such as melanoma, head and neck, liver or kidney cancer.

This receptor carries the CDR3 CSVGGTGIYEQYF. The DNA reads as follows: TGCAGCGTTGGCGGGACAGGGATCTACGAGCAGTACTTC. The chain is encoded by TRBV29-1 joined to TRBJ2-7; 9 junctional bases match TRBD1. For CDR1 and CDR2, the germline V gene lists SQVTM and ANQGSEA. From the cysteine up to the phenylalanine, the CDR3 has a length of 13 residues. The read is trimmed to its CDR3 DNA, 39 bases read in frame from base 1. Trimming accounts for 4 bases at V and 3 bases at J, while the number of junction bases matched to no gene is 4.